Listed below are T cell receptor beta chains from one sample, sequenced in a study of OX40 agonist ivuxolimab in advanced cancers. Generated by immunoSEQ multiplex PCR, the TCRdb table keeps only in-frame clones and is missing some. The table shows 90,000 or so clones, with around 87% occurring only once. This sample comprised CD4+ or CD8+ T cells sorted from blood, obtained in a trial of the OX40 agonist ivuxolimab. The receptors were sampled from an adult with an advanced solid tumor such as melanoma, head and neck, liver or kidney cancer. Each CDR3 is given with its conserved first and last residue. The D gene is left open where the match is weak. Clone sizes are given selectively: once, few, many, or a class where the clone is expanded.

TRBJ1-5,TRBV7-2,TRBD1,-,CASSFGQGNQPQHF,TGTGCCAGCAGCTTTGGACAGGGCAATCAGCCCCAGCATTTT
TRBJ1-1,TRBV6-5,TRBD1,-,CASSYLPGQGRTEAFF,TGTGCCAGCAGTTACCTCCCGGGACAGGGTCGCACTGAAGCTTTCTTT
TRBJ1-2,TRBV21-1,-,-,CASSAPGTAFYGYTF,TGTGCCAGCAGCGCACCCGGGACAGCCTTCTATGGCTACACCTTC
TRBJ1-1,TRBV6-5,TRBD1,few,CASSRQGTTEAFF,TGTGCCAGCAGTCGACAGGGGACCACTGAAGCTTTCTTT
TRBJ1-1,TRBV5-4,-,-,CASTTGTGHPSMNTEAFF,TGTGCCAGCACCACGGGAACAGGTCACCCTTCTATGAACACTGAAGCTTTCTTT
TRBJ1-1,TRBV6-6,-,-,CASSYGRTNTEAFF,TGTGCCAGCAGTTATGGTCGGACGAACACTGAAGCTTTCTTT
TRBJ1-6,TRBV18,TRBD1,-,CASSPMSGTGLNSPLHF,TGTGCCAGCTCGCCTATGTCCGGGACAGGCCTGAATTCACCCCTCCACTTT
TRBJ2-1,TRBV27,TRBD1,-,CASRPTGGYNEQFF,TGTGCCAGCAGACCGACAGGGGGATACAATGAGCAGTTCTTC
TRBJ2-1,TRBV4-3,TRBD2,-,CASSPGLATEQFF,TGCGCCAGCAGCCCAGGACTAGCGACTGAGCAGTTCTTC
TRBJ1-3,TRBV5-1,-,-,CASSLDWASGNTIYF,TGCGCCAGCAGCCTGGACTGGGCCTCGGGAAACACCATATATTTT